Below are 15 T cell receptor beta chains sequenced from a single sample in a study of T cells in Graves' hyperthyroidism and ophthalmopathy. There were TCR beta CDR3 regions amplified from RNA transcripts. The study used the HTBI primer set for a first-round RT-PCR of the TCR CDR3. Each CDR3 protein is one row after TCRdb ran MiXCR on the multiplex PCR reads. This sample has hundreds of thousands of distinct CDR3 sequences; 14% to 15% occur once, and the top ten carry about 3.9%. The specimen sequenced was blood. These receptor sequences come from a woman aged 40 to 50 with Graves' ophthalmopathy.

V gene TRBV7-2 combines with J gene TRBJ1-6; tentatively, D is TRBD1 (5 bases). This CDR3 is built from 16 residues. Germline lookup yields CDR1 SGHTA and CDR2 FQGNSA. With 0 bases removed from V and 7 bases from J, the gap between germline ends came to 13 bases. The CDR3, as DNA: TGTGCCAGCAGCTTAGCGATGGTCGGGGGGAATTCACCCCTCCACTTT. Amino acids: CASSLAMVGGNSPLHF.

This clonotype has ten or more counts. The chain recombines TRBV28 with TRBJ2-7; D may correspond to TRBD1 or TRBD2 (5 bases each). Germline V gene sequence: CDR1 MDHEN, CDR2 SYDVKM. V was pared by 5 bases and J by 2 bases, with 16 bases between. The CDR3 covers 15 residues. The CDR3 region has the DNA TGTGCCAGCAGTCCACCCGGGACGTCAGCCTACGAGCAGTACTTC. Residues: CASSPPGTSAYEQYF.

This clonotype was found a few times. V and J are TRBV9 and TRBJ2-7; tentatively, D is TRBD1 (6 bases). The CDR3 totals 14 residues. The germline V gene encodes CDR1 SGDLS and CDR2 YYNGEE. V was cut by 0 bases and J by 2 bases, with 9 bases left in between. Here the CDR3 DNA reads TGTGCCAGCAGCGTAGAAACAGGGACCTACGAGCAGTACTTC. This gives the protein CASSVETGTYEQYF.

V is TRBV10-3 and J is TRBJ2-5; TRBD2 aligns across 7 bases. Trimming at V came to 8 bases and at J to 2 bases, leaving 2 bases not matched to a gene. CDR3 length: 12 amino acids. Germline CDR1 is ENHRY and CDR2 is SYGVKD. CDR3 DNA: TGTGCCATCGGGACTACACAAGAGACCCAGTACTTC. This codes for CAIGTTQETQYF.

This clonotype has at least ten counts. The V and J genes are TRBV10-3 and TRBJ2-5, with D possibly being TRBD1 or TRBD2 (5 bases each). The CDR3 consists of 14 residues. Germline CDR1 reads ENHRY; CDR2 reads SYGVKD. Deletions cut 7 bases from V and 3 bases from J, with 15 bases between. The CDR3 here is CAIMGDSDEETQYF. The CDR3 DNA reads TGTGCCATCATGGGGGATAGCGATGAAGAGACCCAGTACTTC.

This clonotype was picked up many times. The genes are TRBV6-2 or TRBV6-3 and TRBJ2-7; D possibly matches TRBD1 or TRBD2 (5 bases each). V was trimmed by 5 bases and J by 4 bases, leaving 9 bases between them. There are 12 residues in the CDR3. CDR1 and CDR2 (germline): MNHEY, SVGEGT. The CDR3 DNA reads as TGTGCCAGCAGTGAGGGGTGGTACGAGCAGTACTTC. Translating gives CASSEGWYEQYF.

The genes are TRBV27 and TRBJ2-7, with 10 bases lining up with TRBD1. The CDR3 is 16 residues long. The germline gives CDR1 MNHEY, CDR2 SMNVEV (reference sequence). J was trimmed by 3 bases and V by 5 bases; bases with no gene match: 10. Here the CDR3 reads CASSPPPGQGYYEQYF. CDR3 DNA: TGTGCCAGCAGTCCCCCACCGGGACAGGGGTACTACGAGCAGTACTTC.

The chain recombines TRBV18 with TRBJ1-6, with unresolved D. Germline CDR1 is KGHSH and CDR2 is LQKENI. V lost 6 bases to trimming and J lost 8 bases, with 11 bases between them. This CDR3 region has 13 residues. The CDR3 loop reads CASSPETDSPLHF. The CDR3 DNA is TGTGCCAGCTCCCCGGAGACCGATTCACCCCTCCACTTT.

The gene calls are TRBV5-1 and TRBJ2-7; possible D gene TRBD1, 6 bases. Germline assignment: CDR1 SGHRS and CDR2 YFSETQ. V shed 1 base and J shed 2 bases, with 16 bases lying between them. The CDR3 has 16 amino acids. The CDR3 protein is CASSLLNRQVTYEQYF. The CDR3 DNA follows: TGCGCCAGCAGCTTGTTGAACCGACAGGTAACCTACGAGCAGTACTTC.

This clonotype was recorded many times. CDR3 nucleotide sequence: TGTGCCAGTAGTAGTCCGGGAACCTACGAGCAGTACTTC. Amino acid sequence: CASSSPGTYEQYF. The V and J genes are TRBV19 and TRBJ2-7; D possibly corresponds to TRBD2 (5 bases). Germline V CDR1 and CDR2: LNHDA, SQIVND (reference sequence). V dropped 4 bases and J dropped 2 bases, with 9 bases sitting between them. The CDR3 sequence is 13 residues long.

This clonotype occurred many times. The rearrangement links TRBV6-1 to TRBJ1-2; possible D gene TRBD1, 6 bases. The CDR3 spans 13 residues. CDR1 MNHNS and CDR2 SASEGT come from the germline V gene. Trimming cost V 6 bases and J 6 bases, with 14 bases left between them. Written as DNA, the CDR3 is TGTGCCAGCAGGGAACAGGGAGTGAATGGCTACACCTTC. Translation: CASREQGVNGYTF.

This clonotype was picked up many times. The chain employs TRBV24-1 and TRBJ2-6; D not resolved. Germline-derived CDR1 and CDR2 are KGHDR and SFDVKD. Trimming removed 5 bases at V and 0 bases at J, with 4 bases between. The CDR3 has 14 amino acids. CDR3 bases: TGTGCCACCAGTGCCGGCTCTGGGGCCAACGTCCTGACTTTC. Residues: CATSAGSGANVLTF.

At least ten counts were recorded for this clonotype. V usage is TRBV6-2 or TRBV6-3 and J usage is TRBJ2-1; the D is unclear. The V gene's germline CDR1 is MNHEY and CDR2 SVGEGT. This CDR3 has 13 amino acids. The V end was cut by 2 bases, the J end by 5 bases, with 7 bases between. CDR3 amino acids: CASSYEWDNEQFF. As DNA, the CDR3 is TGTGCCAGCAGTTACGAATGGGACAATGAGCAGTTCTTC.

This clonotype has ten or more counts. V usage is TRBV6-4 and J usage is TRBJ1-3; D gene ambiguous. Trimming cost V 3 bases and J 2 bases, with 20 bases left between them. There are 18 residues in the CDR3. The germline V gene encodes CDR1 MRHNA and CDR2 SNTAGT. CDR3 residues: CASSDFIDLNRPGNTIYF. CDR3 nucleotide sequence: TGTGCCAGCAGTGATTTCATCGACTTAAACCGCCCTGGAAACACCATATATTTT.

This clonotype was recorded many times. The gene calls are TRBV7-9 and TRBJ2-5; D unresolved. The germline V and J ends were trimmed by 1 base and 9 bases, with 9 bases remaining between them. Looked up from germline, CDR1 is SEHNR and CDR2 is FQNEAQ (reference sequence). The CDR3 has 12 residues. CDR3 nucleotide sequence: TGTGCCAGCAGCTTAGGTGCCCCGGCCCAGTACTTC. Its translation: CASSLGAPAQYF.